This TCR beta chain was identified during a study of blood T cell repertoires in COVID-19 (dated by TCRdb to 2019 to 2021). Background for the entire study: Samples covering the acute and convalescent phases of COVID-19 were provided by collaborators in the United States, Italy and Spain. The prospective study material was composed of cDNA or gDNA derived from T cells, B-cell-depleted T cells, or PBMCs. Subjects who had been exposed to COVID-19, were actively infected with it, or had recovered from it provided the deeply sampled blood TCRbeta repertoires that made up the dataset. The repertoires were released in a freely available public database meant as a resource for research on the immune response to SARS-CoV-2. The samples were drawn from the first 160 participants of the ongoing ImmuneRACE study and from over a thousand subjects provided by 6 global collaborators. The sample metadata nearly always contained a de-identified subject ID, COVID-19 status, age in years and sex. HLA class I and class II types, where available, came from metadata supplied by the sample provider rather than from assay-based typing. Summary of the overall study and its limitations: The amount of clinical and demographic metadata varied by source and participant and was provided uncurated.

Regarding this clone: Its binding antigen is unknown. Per-base qualities were not stored, and no clone one base away is much larger.

The collaborating institutions used their own protocols to collect whole blood in K2EDTA tubes. For TCRbeta analysis, collaborator samples were shipped as frozen whole blood, as isolated PBMCs, or as DNA extracted from either sample type. TCRbeta CDR3 regions were amplified from genomic DNA using the immunoSEQ Assay, a bias-controlled multiplex PCR. Under the source paper's analysis protocol: Within the assay, amplification of reference gene primers was used to estimate how many nucleated cells each sample contained. To quantify the absolute abundance of each unique TCRbeta CDR3 rearrangement, sequence reads were collapsed and filtered. Productive Simpson clonality was computed per sample as the square root of Simpson's diversity index over productive rearrangements. TCRdb holds this immuneACCESS table with in-frame rearrangements only. Some clones are missing; in checked studies, unresolved V genes explain under half, and the rest has no known cause. V, J and clone size derive from that table, while D and trimming were established from the DNA sequence. For this sample there are some 120,000 clones; approximately 85% appear just once. The ten largest clones represent 5% to 7.5% of the sample.

The CDR3 covers 15 residues, taking in both the cysteine and the phenylalanine. Solely the CDR3 DNA is kept, with 45 bases framed from the first base. Trimmed from V: 4 bases; trimmed from J: 5 bases; junction bases lacking a gene match: 6. According to the germline V gene (reference sequence), CDR1 reads LGHDT and CDR2 reads YNNKEL. Material for sequencing was peripheral blood. The source is an elderly man with active or convalescent COVID-19. The sequence links TRBV3-1 (or the pseudogene TRBV3-2) to TRBJ2-7, with TRBD1 matching 12 junction bases. The CDR3 reads as follows: CASSPGTGGFNEQYF. The nucleotide sequence reads TGTGCCAGCAGCCCCGGGACAGGGGGCTTCAACGAGCAGTACTTC.